This T cell receptor beta chain was obtained from a study of CD8 T cells in ankylosing spondylitis. This clonotype was detected many times. The antigen remains undetermined. One entry per CDR3 protein results from TCRdb running MiXCR on the 5' RACE reads. This repertoire shows over 110,000 distinct CDR3 sequences, 7% to 10% found once; its top ten account for 6% to 8%. V shed 3 bases and J shed 6 bases, with 20 bases lying between them. Per germline, CDR1 DFQATT and CDR2 SNEGSKA (reference sequence). CDR3 size: 16 residues. Overall study results and limits: Seemingly characteristic of ankylosing spondylitis blood was a TCR beta motif consisting of under ten highly homologous variants.

This chain links TRBV20-1 with TRBJ2-2, with a tentative D call TRBD1 (6 bases). Sample: synovial fluid, either unsorted or a sorted T cell fraction (not recorded which). This TCR came from a male donor with ankylosing spondylitis. The CDR3 protein is CSARPRGTGPAGELFF. CDR3 sequence (DNA): TGCAGTGCTAGGCCCCGGGGAACAGGGCCCGCCGGGGAGCTGTTTTTT.